The clone carrying this TCR beta chain was detected once. Its matching antigen is unknown. CDR1 and CDR2 (germline): MNHNY, SVGAGI (reference sequence). This CDR3 has 15 amino acids. After removal of 2 bases from V and 4 bases from J, the junction contained 5 bases not matched to a gene. For the second PCR, which ran for roughly 7 to 11 cycles, a sample-barcoded 5' primer and a J-beta primer mix were used. Per sample, CDR3-containing paired-end reads numbered at least 2.5 million. Each CDR3 protein is one row after TCRdb ran MiXCR on the 5' RACE reads. The sample lists about 830,000 distinct CDR3 sequences, 62% occurring once. The data were obtained in a study of blood T cells in healthy people across ages. The people who gave samples were healthy Caucasians from Russia, aged roughly 6 to 90. Study-wide findings and caveats: Long-lived donors had more naive CD4+ cells and higher diversity than aged donors.

The receptor was isolated from a man aged 25-40 years in good health. The gene calls are TRBV6-6 and TRBJ1-2; 9 nucleotides align to TRBD1. The sequenced material came from blood. CDR3 sequence reads: CASSYPWTGAYGYTF. CDR3 nucleotides: TGTGCCAGCAGTTACCCCTGGACAGGGGCCTATGGCTACACCTTC.